This is a list of T cell receptor beta chains from one sample in a study of cytomegalovirus exposure and HLA in healthy donors. The data were produced by immunoSEQ multiplex PCR, yet TCRdb's version contains in-frame clones alone and is incomplete. The sample lists fewer than 200,000 clones, approximately 72% occurring once. Sequenced input: PBMCs. Receptor source: a human donor in good health. The CDR3 runs from the conserved cysteine through the conserved F or W. D genes are given only for firm matches. Size is stated for part of the rows, as once, few or many counts, or as a class when the clone is expanded.

D gene,J gene,clone size,V gene,CDR3 DNA,CDR3 protein
-,TRBJ1-1,-,TRBV9,TGTGCCAGCAGCGTAACGGGACAGAACACTGAAGCTTTCTTT,CASSVTGQNTEAFF
TRBD1,TRBJ2-2,-,TRBV7-8,TGTGCCAGCAGCGAGGGGACAGGGAGGGCCGGGGAGCTGTTTTTT,CASSEGTGRAGELFF
TRBD1,TRBJ2-7,-,TRBV6-1,TGTGCCGCCGAACCCGGGACAGAGGACTACGAGCAGTACTTC,CAAEPGTEDYEQYF
TRBD1,TRBJ1-2,-,TRBV4-1,TGCGCCAGCAGCCAAGATCAATGGGGACAGGGAGCTAACTATGGCTACACCTTC,CASSQDQWGQGANYGYTF
-,TRBJ1-3,-,TRBV19,TGTGCCAGTAGTATGGGCAGGGGAAACACCATATATTTT,CASSMGRGNTIYF
-,TRBJ2-6,once,TRBV19,TGTGCCAGTAGCCCCGTACTCTCTGGGGCCAACGTCCTGACTTTC,CASSPVLSGANVLTF
-,TRBJ1-4,-,TRBV19,TGTGCCAGTAGTTCCACCGGGGGAGGTGAAAAACTGTTTTTT,CASSSTGGGEKLFF
-,TRBJ2-4,-,TRBV9,TGTGCCAGCAGCGTAGGTCCCACGGACATTCAGTACTTC,CASSVGPTDIQYF
-,TRBJ2-6,once,TRBV6-5,TGTGCCAGCAGGACCCAGGCGTGGGGGGCCAACGTCCTGACTTTC,CASRTQAWGANVLTF
TRBD2,TRBJ2-5,once,TRBV5-6,TGTGCCAGCAGCTCCAGACTAGCGGGGTGGCAAGAGACCCAGTACTTC,CASSSRLAGWQETQYF
TRBD2,TRBJ2-7,few,TRBV5-6,TGTGCCAGTCACCAGAGCGGGGAGGGTATCGGTTTCTACGAGCAGTACTTC,CASHQSGEGIGFYEQYF
-,TRBJ2-5,once,TRBV7-8,TGTGCCAGCAGCTTAGTTGCGGGGTGGGAAGAGACCCAGTACTTC,CASSLVAGWEETQYF
-,TRBJ2-7,-,TRBV14,TGTGCCAGCAGCCAAGGTGGGGGGTACGAGCAGTACTTC,CASSQGGGYEQYF
-,TRBJ2-1,-,TRBV5-1,TGCGCCAGCAGCTTTGGGGGCGGCAATGAGCAGTTCTTC,CASSFGGGNEQFF
TRBD2,TRBJ2-5,few,TRBV5-6,TGTGCCAGCACCCGGATGGGGGGGAACCAAGAGACCCAGTACTTC,CASTRMGGNQETQYF
TRBD2,TRBJ2-5,-,TRBV7-2,TGTGCCAGCACCCTTAGCGGGGGGCATCAAGAGACCCAGTACTTC,CASTLSGGHQETQYF
-,TRBJ1-5,-,TRBV5-1,TGCGCCAGCAGCAACGGAGGATCAGGGGACAATCAGCCCCAGCATTTT,CASSNGGSGDNQPQHF
-,TRBJ1-5,-,TRBV7-9,TGTGCCAGCAGCTTAGCGTCCAGGGAGGGATACAATCAGCCCCAGCATTTT,CASSLASREGYNQPQHF
-,TRBJ2-6,-,TRBV19,TGTGCCAGTAGTATAGGTGTATTCTCTGGGGCCAACGTCCTGACTTTC,CASSIGVFSGANVLTF
TRBD2,TRBJ2-1,few,TRBV6-1,TGTGCCAGCAGTGAACATGCGGGGGGCCGCGGGGAGCAGTTCTTC,CASSEHAGGRGEQFF
-,TRBJ1-6,-,TRBV7-9,TGTGCCAGCAGCTTAGGTGGGGGCTCTTTACGGGATAATTCACCCCTCCACTTT,CASSLGGGSLRDNSPLHF
TRBD1,TRBJ1-1,-,TRBV6-6,TGTGCCAGCAGTTACAGGACAGGGGGAGCTTTCTTT,CASSYRTGGAFF
-,TRBJ2-1,-,TRBV11-3,TGTGCCAGCACCCAGGGCGAGTCTGAGCAGTTCTTC,CASTQGESEQFF
TRBD1,TRBJ1-4,once,TRBV30,TGTGCCTGGGGCCGGGACAGGGAGTATAATTTGGCTAATGAAAAACTGTTTTTT,CAWGRDREYNLANEKLFF
-,TRBJ2-7,-,TRBV5-6,TGTGCCAGCAGCTTGGCCCGGCAGGGGGGCGAGCAGTACTTC,CASSLARQGGEQYF
TRBD1,TRBJ1-1,-,TRBV7-9,TGTGCCAGCAGCTCACCGGGACAGGGGATCACTGAAGCTTTCTTT,CASSSPGQGITEAFF
TRBD2,TRBJ2-3,-,TRBV7-2,TGTGCCAGCAGCTTAATGGGTAGCGGGGATACGCAGTATTTT,CASSLMGSGDTQYF
-,TRBJ1-1,-,TRBV5-4,TGTGCCAGCACCTCGTGGGCTACAAACACTGAAGCTTTCTTT,CASTSWATNTEAFF
TRBD1,TRBJ1-2,-,TRBV7-9,TGTGCCAGCAGCCTAGGACAGGCCAGGGGAGATGGCTACACCTTC,CASSLGQARGDGYTF
-,TRBJ2-7,-,TRBV5-1,TGCGCCAGCAGCTTAGAGAGGGCCTACGAGCAGTACTTC,CASSLERAYEQYF
-,TRBJ1-1,-,TRBV27,TGTGCCAGCAGTTTGGGACACAGGAACACTGAAGCTTTCTTT,CASSLGHRNTEAFF
-,TRBJ2-7,-,TRBV29-1,TGCAGCGTTGAAGGGCTAGCCTACGAGCAGTACTTC,CSVEGLAYEQYF
-,TRBJ2-2,-,TRBV30,TGTGCCTGGAGTGTATCCAGGTACACCGGGGAGCTGTTTTTT,CAWSVSRYTGELFF
-,TRBJ1-6,-,TRBV14,TGTGCCAGCAGCCAAAGGGGCCAGGAAAATTCACCCCTCCACTTT,CASSQRGQENSPLHF
TRBD1,TRBJ1-2,-,TRBV11-2,TGTGCCAGCAGCCCGACAGGGGAATATGGCTACACCTTC,CASSPTGEYGYTF
-,TRBJ1-4,-,TRBV30,TGTGCCTGGAGGCGGGACCTTAATGAAAAACTGTTTTTT,CAWRRDLNEKLFF
-,TRBJ2-7,-,TRBV25-1,TGTGCCAGCAGAGGATTGGCGGCGAACGCCTACGAGCAGTACTTC,CASRGLAANAYEQYF
TRBD1,TRBJ1-2,-,TRBV2,TGTGCCAGCAGTTCGGACAGGGTCGGAGGCTACACCTTC,CASSSDRVGGYTF
-,TRBJ1-1,-,TRBV7-3,TGTGCCAGCAGCTTAACCCGGACCGCTGGAGGTGAAGCTTTCTTT,CASSLTRTAGGEAFF
TRBD1,TRBJ1-1,few,TRBV6-5,TGTGCCAGCAGTACAACAGGGGGGGCTTTCTTT,CASSTTGGAFF
TRBD1,TRBJ1-2,few,TRBV18,TGTGCCAGCTCACCAACTAGAGGGGGCGAAAGTGGCTACACCTTC,CASSPTRGGESGYTF
TRBD1,TRBJ1-1,-,TRBV30,TGTGCCTGGAGTGTACAGGGGTCCGACACTGAAGCTTTCTTT,CAWSVQGSDTEAFF
TRBD2,TRBJ2-2,once,TRBV11-2,TGTGCCAGCAGCGCGCTAGCGGGGATGAACACCGGGGAGCTGTTTTTT,CASSALAGMNTGELFF
-,TRBJ1-5,-,TRBV27,TGTGCCAGCAGTTTAGGGGCAGGGAATAATCAGCCCCAGCATTTT,CASSLGAGNNQPQHF
-,TRBJ2-1,-,TRBV4-1,TGCGCCAGCAGCCATCACACGGACTCATACAATGAGCAGTTCTTC,CASSHHTDSYNEQFF
TRBD2,TRBJ2-3,-,TRBV10-2,TGCGCCAGCAGTGACCCGGGACTACGCGCAGATACGCAGTATTTT,CASSDPGLRADTQYF
-,TRBJ2-3,few,TRBV21-1,TGTGCCAGCAGTATGACAAGGGGTAGGACAGATACGCAGTATTTT,CASSMTRGRTDTQYF
-,TRBJ2-7,few,TRBV27,TGTGCCAGCAGCCTTCAGGGGTTCAACGAGCAGTACTTC,CASSLQGFNEQYF
TRBD1,TRBJ1-5,few,TRBV27,TGTGCCAGCAACCCGACAGGGGGCGTTCAGCCCCAGCATTTT,CASNPTGGVQPQHF
TRBD1,TRBJ1-2,-,TRBV7-2,TGTGCCAGCAGCTCATCCGTGTCCGGGACAGGGGTCTATGGCTACACCTTC,CASSSSVSGTGVYGYTF
TRBD1,TRBJ1-2,-,TRBV27,TGTGCCAGCAGTTCAATTGCGGGGACAGCCGTACATAACTATGGCTACACCTTC,CASSSIAGTAVHNYGYTF
-,TRBJ1-1,-,TRBV4-2,TGTGCCAGCAGCCCAGGACTCGAGCGGAACACTGAAGCTTTCTTT,CASSPGLERNTEAFF
TRBD1,TRBJ1-2,once,TRBV10-3,TGTGCCATCAGTGATTCGCGGACAGGGGGGAACTATGGCTACACCTTC,CAISDSRTGGNYGYTF
TRBD2,TRBJ2-2,-,TRBV7-2,TGTGCCAGCAGCTTGGGACTAGCGGGGGGGCCGGGCGGGGAGCTGTTTTTT,CASSLGLAGGPGGELFF